This T cell receptor (beta chain) emerged from a study of cytomegalovirus exposure and HLA in healthy donors. Study-level points and caveats: In all likelihood, a cluster of highly shared sequence variants was a sequencing artifact.

Vbeta (60) and Jbeta (13) primers were used in the PCR. TCRdb's table, derived via immunoSEQ multiplex PCR, lists solely in-frame clones and lacks some. Of around 160,000 clones in the sample, 60% to 85% were seen once. Comment on this clone: Antigen: not known.

Per germline, CDR1 LNHDA and CDR2 SQIVND (reference sequence). V dropped 4 bases and J dropped 3; count of bases not matched to a gene: 1. The length of the CDR3 is 13 residues. The chain has TRBV19 and TRBJ1-2; 8 bases line up with TRBD1. Input material: PBMCs. The receptor was derived from a man aged 50 to 60 in good health and CMV-seropositive. The CDR3 DNA is TGTGCCAGTAGTAGGGGACAGGACTATGGCTACACCTTC. As protein: CASSRGQDYGYTF.